This TCR beta chain appears in the sequencing data of a study of OX40 agonist ivuxolimab in advanced cancers. Study in general: Clinicians treated patients with ivuxolimab, an agonistic anti-OX40 (CD134) antibody. General study points: Among the lowest peripheral clonal expansion occurred in 0.1-3.0 mg/kg partial responders. In the 0.1 to 3.0 mg/kg range, CD4+ and CD8+ blood T cells had expanded clonally by week 6.

Comment on this clone: Antigen unknown.

The repertoire was sequenced with immunoSEQ multiplex PCR; TCRdb's copy has only in-frame clones and lacks some. Altogether 45,000 to 65,000 clones are present, roughly 90% being singletons, with the ten largest covering approximately 7%. J lost 10 bases, V lost 9 bases, and 13 bases had no gene match. CDR3 length equals 15 residues. CDR1 and CDR2 (germline): LNHDA, SQIVND (reference sequence). The TCR sequence derives from an adult with an advanced solid tumor such as melanoma, head and neck, liver or kidney cancer. The source material was CD4+ or CD8+ T cells sorted from blood, sampled in a trial of the OX40 agonist ivuxolimab. The V and J genes are TRBV19 and TRBJ2-1, with TRBD2 matching 12 bases. CDR3 loop: CASLAPSGRVREQFF. CDR3 nucleotides: TGTGCCAGCCTAGCACCTAGCGGGAGGGTCAGAGAGCAGTTCTTC. The full variable domain, completed using reference TRBV19 and TRBJ2-1, is DGGITQSPKYLFRKEGQNVTLSCEQNLNHDAMYWYRQDPGQGLRLIYYSQIVNDFQKGDIAEGYSVSREKKESFPLTVTSAQKNPTAFYLCASLAPSGRVREQFFGPGTRLTVL.